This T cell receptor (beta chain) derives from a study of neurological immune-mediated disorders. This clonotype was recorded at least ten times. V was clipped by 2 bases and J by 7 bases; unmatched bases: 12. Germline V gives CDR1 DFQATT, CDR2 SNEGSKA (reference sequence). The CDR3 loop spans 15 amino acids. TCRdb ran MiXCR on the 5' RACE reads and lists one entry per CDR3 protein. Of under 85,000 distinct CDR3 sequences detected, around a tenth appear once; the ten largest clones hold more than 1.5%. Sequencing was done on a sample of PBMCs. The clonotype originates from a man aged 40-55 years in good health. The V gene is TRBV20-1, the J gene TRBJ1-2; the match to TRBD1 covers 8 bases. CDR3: CSARPPTGDLSGYTF. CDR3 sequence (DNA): TGCAGTGCTAGACCTCCGACAGGGGACCTGAGTGGCTACACCTTC.